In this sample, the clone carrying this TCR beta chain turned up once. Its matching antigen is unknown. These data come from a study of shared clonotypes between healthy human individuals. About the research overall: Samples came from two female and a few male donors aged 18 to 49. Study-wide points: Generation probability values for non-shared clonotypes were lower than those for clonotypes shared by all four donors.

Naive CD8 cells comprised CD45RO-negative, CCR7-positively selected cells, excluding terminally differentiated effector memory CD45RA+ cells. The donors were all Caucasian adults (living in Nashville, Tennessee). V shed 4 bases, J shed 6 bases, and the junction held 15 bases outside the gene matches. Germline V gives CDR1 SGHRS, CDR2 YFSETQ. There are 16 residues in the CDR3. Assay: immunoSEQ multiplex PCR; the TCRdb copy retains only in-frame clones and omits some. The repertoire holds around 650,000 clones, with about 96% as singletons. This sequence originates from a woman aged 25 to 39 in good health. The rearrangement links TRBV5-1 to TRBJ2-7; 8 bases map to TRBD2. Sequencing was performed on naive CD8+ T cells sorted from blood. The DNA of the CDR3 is TGCGCCAGCAGCCCCAGCCTTAGCGGGATCTTCTCCGAGCAGTACTTC. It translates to CASSPSLSGIFSEQYF.